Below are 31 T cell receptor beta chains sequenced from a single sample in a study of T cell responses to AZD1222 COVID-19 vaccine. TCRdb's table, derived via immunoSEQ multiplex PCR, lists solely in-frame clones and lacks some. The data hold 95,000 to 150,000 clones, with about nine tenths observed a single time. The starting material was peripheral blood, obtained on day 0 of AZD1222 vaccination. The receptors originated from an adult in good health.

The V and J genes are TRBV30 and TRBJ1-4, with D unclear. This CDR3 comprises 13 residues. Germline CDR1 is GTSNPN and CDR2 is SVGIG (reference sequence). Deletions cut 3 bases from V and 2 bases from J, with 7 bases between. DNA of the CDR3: TGTGCCTGGAGGTACGGGACTAATGAAAAACTGTTTTTT. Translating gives CAWRYGTNEKLFF. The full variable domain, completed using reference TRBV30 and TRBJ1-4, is SQTIHQWPATLVQPVGSPLSLECTVEGTSNPNLYWYRQAAGRGLQLLFYSVGIGQISSEVPQNLSASRPQDRQFILSSKKLLLSDSGFYLCAWRYGTNEKLFFGSGTQLSVL.

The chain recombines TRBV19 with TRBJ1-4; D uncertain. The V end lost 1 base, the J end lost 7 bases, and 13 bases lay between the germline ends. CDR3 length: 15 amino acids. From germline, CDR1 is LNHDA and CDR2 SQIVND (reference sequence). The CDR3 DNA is TGTGCCAGTAGTATAGGCCCGTCTAATGCTGAAAAACTGTTTTTT. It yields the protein CASSIGPSNAEKLFF.

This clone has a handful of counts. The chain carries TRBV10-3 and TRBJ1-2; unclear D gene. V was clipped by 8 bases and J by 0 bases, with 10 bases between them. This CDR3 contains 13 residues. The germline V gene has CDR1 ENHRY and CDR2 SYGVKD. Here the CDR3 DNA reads TGTGCCATCGCGTACGGATCTAACTATGGCTACACCTTC. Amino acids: CAIAYGSNYGYTF.

For the CDR3, the DNA is TGTGCCACCAGTGACGAGGGACAGGGACTCAATGAGCAGTTCTTC. As protein: CATSDEGQGLNEQFF. The J gene is TRBJ2-1, the V gene TRBV24-1; 9 nucleotides match TRBD1. CDR1 KGHDR and CDR2 SFDVKD come from the germline V gene. The CDR3 extends over 15 amino acids. J lost 6 bases, V lost 4 bases, and 6 bases had no gene match.

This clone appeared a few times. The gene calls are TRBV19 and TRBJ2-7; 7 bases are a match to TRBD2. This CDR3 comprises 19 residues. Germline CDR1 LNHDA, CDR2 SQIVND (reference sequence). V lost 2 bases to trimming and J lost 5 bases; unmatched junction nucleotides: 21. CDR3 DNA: TGTGCCAGTAGTATAAGGATGGAGCGGGAAGGGCGGCGTTTCGACGAGCAGTACTTC. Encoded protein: CASSIRMEREGRRFDEQYF.

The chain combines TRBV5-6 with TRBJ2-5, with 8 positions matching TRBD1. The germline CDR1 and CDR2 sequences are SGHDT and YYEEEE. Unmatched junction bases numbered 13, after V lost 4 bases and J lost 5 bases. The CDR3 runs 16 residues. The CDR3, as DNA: TGTGCCAGCAGCACCCTGGGAGGACAGGGTGGGGAGACCCAGTACTTC. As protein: CASSTLGGQGGETQYF.

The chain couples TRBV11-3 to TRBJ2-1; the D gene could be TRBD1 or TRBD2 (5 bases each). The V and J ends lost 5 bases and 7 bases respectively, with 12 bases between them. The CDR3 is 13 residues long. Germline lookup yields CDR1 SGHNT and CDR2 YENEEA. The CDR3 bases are TGTGCCAGCAGCCTCACCGGGACGAATGAGCAGTTCTTC. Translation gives CASSLTGTNEQFF.

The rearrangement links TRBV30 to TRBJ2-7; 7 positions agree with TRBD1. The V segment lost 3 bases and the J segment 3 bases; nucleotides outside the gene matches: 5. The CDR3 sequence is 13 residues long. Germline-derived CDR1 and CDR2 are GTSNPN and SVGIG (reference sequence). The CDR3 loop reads CAWSSGQYYEQYF. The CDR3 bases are TGTGCCTGGAGCTCGGGACAGTACTACGAGCAGTACTTC. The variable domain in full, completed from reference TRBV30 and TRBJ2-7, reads SQTIHQWPATLVQPVGSPLSLECTVEGTSNPNLYWYRQAAGRGLQLLFYSVGIGQISSEVPQNLSASRPQDRQFILSSKKLLLSDSGFYLCAWSSGQYYEQYFGPGTRLTVT.

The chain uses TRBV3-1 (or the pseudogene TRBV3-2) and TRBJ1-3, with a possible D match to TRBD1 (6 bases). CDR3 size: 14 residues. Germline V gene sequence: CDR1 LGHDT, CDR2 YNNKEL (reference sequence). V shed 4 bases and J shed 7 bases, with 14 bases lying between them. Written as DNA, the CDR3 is TGTGCCAGCAGCCGACAGGATGGTTGGAACACCATATATTTT. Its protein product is CASSRQDGWNTIYF.

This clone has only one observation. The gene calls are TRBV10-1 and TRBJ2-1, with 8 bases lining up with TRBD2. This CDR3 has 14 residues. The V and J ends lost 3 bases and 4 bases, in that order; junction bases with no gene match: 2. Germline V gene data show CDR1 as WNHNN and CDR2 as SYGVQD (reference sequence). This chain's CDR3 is CASSEVAGYNEQFF. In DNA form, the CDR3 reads TGCGCCAGCAGTGAAGTAGCGGGATACAATGAGCAGTTCTTC.

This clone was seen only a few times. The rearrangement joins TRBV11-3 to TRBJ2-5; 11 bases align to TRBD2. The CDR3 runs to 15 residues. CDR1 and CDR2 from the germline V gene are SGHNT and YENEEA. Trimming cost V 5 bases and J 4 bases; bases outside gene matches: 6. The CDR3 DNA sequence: TGTGCCAGCAGCCAGAATGGACTAGCGGGAGAGACCCAGTACTTC. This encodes CASSQNGLAGETQYF.

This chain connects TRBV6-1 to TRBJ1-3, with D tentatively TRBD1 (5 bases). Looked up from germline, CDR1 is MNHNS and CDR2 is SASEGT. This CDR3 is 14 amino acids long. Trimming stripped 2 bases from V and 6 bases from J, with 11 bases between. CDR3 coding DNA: TGTGCCAGCAGTGAACTCAACAGGTTAAACACCATATATTTT. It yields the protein CASSELNRLNTIYF.

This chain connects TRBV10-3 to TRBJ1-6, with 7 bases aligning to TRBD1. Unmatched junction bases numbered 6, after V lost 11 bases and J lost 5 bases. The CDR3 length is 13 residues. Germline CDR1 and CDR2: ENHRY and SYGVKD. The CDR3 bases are TGTGCCGTGCGGGACAGCAATAATTCACCCCTCCACTTT. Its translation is CAVRDSNNSPLHF.

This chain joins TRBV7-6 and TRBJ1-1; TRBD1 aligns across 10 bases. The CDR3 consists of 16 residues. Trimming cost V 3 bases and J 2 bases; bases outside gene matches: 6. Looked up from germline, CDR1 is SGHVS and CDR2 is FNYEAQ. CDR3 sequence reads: CASSLTGGEGNTEAFF. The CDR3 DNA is TGTGCCAGCAGCTTGACAGGGGGCGAAGGAAACACTGAAGCTTTCTTT.

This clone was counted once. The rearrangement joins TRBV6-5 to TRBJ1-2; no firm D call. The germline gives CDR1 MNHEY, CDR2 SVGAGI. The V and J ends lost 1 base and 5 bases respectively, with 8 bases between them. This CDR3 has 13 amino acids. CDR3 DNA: TGTGCCAGCAGTTACTATGGGGTTTATGGCTACACCTTC. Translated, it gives CASSYYGVYGYTF.

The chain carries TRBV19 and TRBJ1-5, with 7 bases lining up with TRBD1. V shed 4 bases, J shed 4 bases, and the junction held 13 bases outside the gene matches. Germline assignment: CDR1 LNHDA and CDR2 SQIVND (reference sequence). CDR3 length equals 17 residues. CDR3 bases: TGTGCCAGTAGTAGGGGAAGGGACAGCCTAGCAAATCAGCCCCAGCATTTT. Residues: CASSRGRDSLANQPQHF.

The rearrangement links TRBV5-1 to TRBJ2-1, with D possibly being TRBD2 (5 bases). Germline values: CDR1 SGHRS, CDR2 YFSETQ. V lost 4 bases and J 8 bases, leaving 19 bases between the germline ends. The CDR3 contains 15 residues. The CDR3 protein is CASSPGQAGLDEQFF. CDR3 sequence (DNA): TGCGCCAGCAGCCCCGGCCAAGCCGGACTCGATGAGCAGTTCTTC. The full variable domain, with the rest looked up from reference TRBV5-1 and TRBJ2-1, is KAGVTQTPRYLIKTRGQQVTLSCSPISGHRSVSWYQQTPGQGLQFLFEYFSETQRNKGNFPGRFSGRQFSNSRSEMNVSTLELGDSALYLCASSPGQAGLDEQFFGPGTRLTVL.

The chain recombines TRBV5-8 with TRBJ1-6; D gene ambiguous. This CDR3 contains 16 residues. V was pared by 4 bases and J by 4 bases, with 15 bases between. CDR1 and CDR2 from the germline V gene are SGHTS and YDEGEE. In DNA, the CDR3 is TGTGCCAGCAGCAAGAACGTCGGGAATTATAATTCACCCCTCCACTTT. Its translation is CASSKNVGNYNSPLHF.

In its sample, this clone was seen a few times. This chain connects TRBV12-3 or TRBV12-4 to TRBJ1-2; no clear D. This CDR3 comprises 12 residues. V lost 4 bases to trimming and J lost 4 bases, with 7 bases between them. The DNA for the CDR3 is TGTGCCAGCAGTTCGTCGGGCTATGGCTACACCTTC. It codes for CASSSSGYGYTF.

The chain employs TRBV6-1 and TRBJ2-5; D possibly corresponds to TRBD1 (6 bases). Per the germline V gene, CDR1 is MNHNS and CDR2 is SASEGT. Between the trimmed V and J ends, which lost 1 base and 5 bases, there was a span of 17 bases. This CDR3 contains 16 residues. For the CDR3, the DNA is TGTGCCAGCAGTGAAGTTTCAGGGGACGGGTCGGAGACCCAGTACTTC. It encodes CASSEVSGDGSETQYF.

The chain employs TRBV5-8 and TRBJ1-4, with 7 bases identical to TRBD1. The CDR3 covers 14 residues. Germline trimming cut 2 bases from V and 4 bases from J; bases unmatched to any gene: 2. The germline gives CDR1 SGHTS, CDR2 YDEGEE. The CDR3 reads CASSFTGVNEKLFF. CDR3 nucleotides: TGTGCCAGCAGCTTCACAGGGGTTAATGAAAAACTGTTTTTT.

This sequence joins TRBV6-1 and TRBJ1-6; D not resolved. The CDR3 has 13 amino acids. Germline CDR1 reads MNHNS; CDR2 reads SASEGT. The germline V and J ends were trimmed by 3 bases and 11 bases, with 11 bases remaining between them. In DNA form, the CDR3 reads TGTGCCAGCAGTGAGGGAGCCCGTCCACCCCTCCACTTT. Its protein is CASSEGARPPLHF.

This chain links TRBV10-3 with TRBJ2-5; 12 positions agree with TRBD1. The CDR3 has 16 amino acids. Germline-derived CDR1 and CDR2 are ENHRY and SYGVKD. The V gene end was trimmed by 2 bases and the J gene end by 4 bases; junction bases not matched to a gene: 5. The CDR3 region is CAISEPGQGAGETQYF. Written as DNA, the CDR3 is TGTGCCATCAGTGAGCCGGGACAGGGGGCCGGAGAGACCCAGTACTTC.

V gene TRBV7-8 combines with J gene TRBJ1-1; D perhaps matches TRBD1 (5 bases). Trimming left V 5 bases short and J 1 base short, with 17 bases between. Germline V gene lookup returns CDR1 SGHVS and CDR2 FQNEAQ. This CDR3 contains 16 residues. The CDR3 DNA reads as TGTGCCAGCAGCCCTAGAGGGCTGACAGCGAACACTGAAGCTTTCTTT. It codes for CASSPRGLTANTEAFF.

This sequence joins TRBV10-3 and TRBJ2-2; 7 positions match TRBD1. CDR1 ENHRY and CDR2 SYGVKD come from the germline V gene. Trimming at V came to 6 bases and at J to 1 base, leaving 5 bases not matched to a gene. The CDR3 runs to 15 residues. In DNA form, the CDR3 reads TGTGCCATCAGATCCGGGACAGAGAACACCGGGGAGCTGTTTTTT. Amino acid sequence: CAIRSGTENTGELFF.

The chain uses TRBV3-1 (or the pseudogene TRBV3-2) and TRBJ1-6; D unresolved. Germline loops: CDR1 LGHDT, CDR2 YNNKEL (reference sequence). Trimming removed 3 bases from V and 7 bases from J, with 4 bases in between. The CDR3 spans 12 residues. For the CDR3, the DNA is TGTGCCAGCAGCCACCCAAATTCACCCCTCCACTTT. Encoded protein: CASSHPNSPLHF.

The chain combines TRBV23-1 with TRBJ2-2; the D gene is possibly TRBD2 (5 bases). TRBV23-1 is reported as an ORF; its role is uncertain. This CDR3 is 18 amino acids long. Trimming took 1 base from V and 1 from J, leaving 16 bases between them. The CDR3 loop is CASSQLIARQENTGELFF. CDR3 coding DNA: TGCGCCAGCAGTCAATTAATAGCGCGGCAAGAGAACACCGGGGAGCTGTTTTTT.

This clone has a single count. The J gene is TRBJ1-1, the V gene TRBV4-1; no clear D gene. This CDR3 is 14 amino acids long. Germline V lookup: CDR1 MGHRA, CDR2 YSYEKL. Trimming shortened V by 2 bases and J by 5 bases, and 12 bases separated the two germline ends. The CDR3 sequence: CASSQSLRRTEAFF. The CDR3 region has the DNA TGCGCCAGCAGCCAAAGTCTCAGGAGGACTGAAGCTTTCTTT.

The DNA for the CDR3 is TGCGCCAGCAGCCAAGATTGGAGGGGGAATCAGCCCCAGCATTTT. It is translated as CASSQDWRGNQPQHF. This chain connects TRBV4-1 to TRBJ1-5; D possibly corresponds to TRBD1 (6 bases). V was trimmed by 0 bases and J by 4 bases, leaving 10 bases between them. The CDR3 covers 15 residues. Germline values: CDR1 MGHRA, CDR2 YSYEKL.

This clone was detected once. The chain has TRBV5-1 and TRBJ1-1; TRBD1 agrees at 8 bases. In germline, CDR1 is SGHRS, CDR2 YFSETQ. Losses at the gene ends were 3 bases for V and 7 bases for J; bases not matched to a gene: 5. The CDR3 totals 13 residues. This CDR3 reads CASSSRGTGEAFF. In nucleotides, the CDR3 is TGCGCCAGCAGCTCTCGCGGGACAGGTGAAGCTTTCTTT.

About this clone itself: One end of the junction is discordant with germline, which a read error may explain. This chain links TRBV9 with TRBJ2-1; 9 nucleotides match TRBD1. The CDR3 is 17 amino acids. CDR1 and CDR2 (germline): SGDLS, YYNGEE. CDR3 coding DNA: TGTGCCAGCAGCGTCTCCCCGCCGGGACAGGGCTACGATGAGCAGTTCTTC. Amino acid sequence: CASSVSPPGQGYDEQFF. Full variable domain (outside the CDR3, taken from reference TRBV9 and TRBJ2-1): DSGVTQTPKHLITATGQRVTLRCSPRSGDLSVYWYQQSLDQGLQFLIQYYNGEERAKGNILERFSAQQFPDLHSELNLSSLELGDSALYFCASSVSPPGQGYDEQFFGPGTRLTVL.